Presented here are 3 T cell receptor beta chains from one specimen sequenced in a study of blood T cell repertoires in COVID-19. Clones were read by immunoSEQ multiplex PCR, and TCRdb kept only the in-frame ones, dropping some. Here the sample spans about 480,000 clones, approximately 87% being singletons. What was sequenced was PBMCs or T cells enriched from blood (not recorded which). The receptors stem from a woman in her thirties or forties who had recovered from COVID-19.

The V call is TRBV25-1, the J call TRBJ2-1, with TRBD1 as a possible D gene (6 bases). V dropped 8 bases and J dropped 9 bases, with 17 bases sitting between them. The CDR3 is 13 residues long. The germline gives CDR1 MGHDK, CDR2 SYGVNS. The CDR3 sequence is CASQQGFGLEQFF. The CDR3 bases are TGTGCCAGCCAACAGGGATTCGGACTTGAGCAGTTCTTC. Combining the CDR3 with reference TRBV25-1 and TRBJ2-1 gives the whole variable domain EADIYQTPRYLVIGTGKKITLECSQTMGHDKMYWYQQDPGMELHLIHYSYGVNSTEKGDLSSESTVSRIRTEHFPLTLESARPSHTSQYLCASQQGFGLEQFFGPGTRLTVL.

The chain uses TRBV5-5 and TRBJ2-2; 8 bases are a match to TRBD1. With V trimmed by 3 bases and J by 4 bases, 2 bases remained unmatched. Germline CDR1 reads SGHKS; CDR2 reads YYEKEE (reference sequence). The CDR3 totals 14 residues. The CDR3 nucleotides read TGTGCCAGCAGCTGGGGACAGGCCACCGGGGAGCTGTTTTTT. This translates into CASSWGQATGELFF.

Worth noting for this clone: The conserved phenylalanine or tryptophan is not found at the CDR3 terminus, so this likely reflects a read error. Because the CDR3's place on the DNA is in doubt, the DNA is left out and the CDR3 is given as listed by TCRdb. The J gene is TRBJ2-7, the V gene TRBV6-2 or TRBV6-3; TRBD2 is the table's D call, not checked against the DNA. The CDR3 spans 13 residues, counting both ends. Germline CDR1 reads MNHEY; CDR2 reads SVGEGT. The CDR3 here is CASSYSRLAGKLL.